The 29 T cell receptor beta chains below come from one sample, sequenced in a study of T cells in Graves' hyperthyroidism and ophthalmopathy. RNA transcripts served as the template for amplifying TCR beta CDR3 regions. During a first-round RT-PCR of the TCR CDR3, the HTBI primer set was used. TCRdb fed the multiplex PCR reads into MiXCR, producing one record per CDR3 protein. The profile shows around 600,000 distinct CDR3 sequences, approximately 15% of them singletons. The specimen was blood. The receptors were sampled from a woman in her 40s with Graves' ophthalmopathy.

In this sample, this clonotype turned up a few times. The rearrangement uses TRBV20-1 and TRBJ2-1; weak D call: TRBD2 (6 bases). Trimming removed 4 bases at V and 0 bases at J, with 19 bases between. CDR3 length: 17 amino acids. Germline lookup yields CDR1 DFQATT and CDR2 SNEGSKA (reference sequence). The CDR3: CSAIPGATVSSYNEQFF. The CDR3 nucleotides are TGCAGTGCTATCCCGGGAGCCACGGTTAGCTCCTACAATGAGCAGTTCTTC.

The table lists this clonotype with many counts. The chain is built from TRBV20-1 and TRBJ2-2; the match to TRBD1 covers 7 bases. V lost 4 bases to trimming and J lost 0 bases; unmatched junction nucleotides: 5. The CDR3 has 15 amino acids. The V gene's germline CDR1 is DFQATT and CDR2 SNEGSKA (reference sequence). The CDR3 loop is CSATRQGANTGELFF. The CDR3 coding sequence is TGCAGTGCTACCCGACAGGGAGCGAACACCGGGGAGCTGTTTTTT.

The table lists this clonotype with many counts. The J gene is TRBJ2-5, the V gene TRBV30; D uncertain. This CDR3 has 15 amino acids. Trimming stripped 0 bases from V and 5 bases from J, with 16 bases between. Germline assignment: CDR1 GTSNPN and CDR2 SVGIG (reference sequence). As DNA, the CDR3 is TGTGCCTGGAGTGTACGTGGATACTCCACGGAGACCCAGTACTTC. Its protein is CAWSVRGYSTETQYF.

This clonotype appeared a few times. The J gene is TRBJ2-3, the V gene TRBV29-1, with TRBD2 as a possible D gene (5 bases). Trimming stripped 5 bases from V and 2 bases from J, with 14 bases between. Germline V gene sequence: CDR1 SQVTM, CDR2 ANQGSEA. The CDR3 is 14 amino acids. The CDR3 region is CSVIGLGVTDTQYF. CDR3 sequence (DNA): TGCAGCGTTATAGGTTTGGGAGTCACAGATACGCAGTATTTT.

As to this clonotype: The junction departs from the called germline gene at one end, perhaps through a read error. V gene TRBV12-3 or TRBV12-4 combines with J gene TRBJ2-5, with 7 positions matching TRBD1. CDR3 length: 12 amino acids. Here the CDR3 reads CASSRTPGTENF. The DNA for the CDR3 is TGTGCCAGCAGTCGCACTCCCGGGACAGAAAACTTC.

This clonotype was seen more than once but under ten times. At one end the junction does not follow the germline gene, possibly because of a read error. The genes are TRBV3-1 and TRBJ1-2; no definite D call. CDR3 size: 15 residues. Germline V gives CDR1 LGHDT, CDR2 YNNKEL (reference sequence). This CDR3 reads CASGQESIPYYGYTF. The CDR3 DNA reads TGTGCCAGCGGCCAAGAGTCGATTCCCTACTATGGCTACACCTTC.

This clonotype came up many times. The chain employs TRBV2 and TRBJ2-5; D perhaps matches TRBD1 (6 bases). Looked up from germline, CDR1 is SNHLY and CDR2 is FYNNEI. The CDR3 covers 14 residues. Trimming removed 6 bases from V and 1 base from J, with 12 bases in between. CDR3 sequence reads: CASRVGGPQETQYF. For the CDR3, the DNA is TGTGCCAGCAGGGTTGGGGGCCCCCAAGAGACCCAGTACTTC.

This clonotype was seen many times. This chain joins TRBV12-3 or TRBV12-4 and TRBJ2-3; 7 bases are shared with TRBD1. V gave up 6 bases and J gave up 0 bases; unmatched junction bases: 3. The CDR3 is made up of 14 amino acids. CDR3 sequence reads: CASSRDSSTDTQYF. In DNA, the CDR3 is TGTGCCAGCAGCCGGGACAGCAGCACAGATACGCAGTATTTT.

This clonotype was seen many times. The V gene is TRBV7-9, the J gene TRBJ2-3; D remains ambiguous. The CDR3 runs to 16 residues. The germline V gene has CDR1 SEHNR and CDR2 FQNEAQ (reference sequence). Trimming pared 5 bases from V and 4 bases from J, leaving 19 bases between. The chain's CDR3 is CASSRLRLNWADTQYF. The CDR3 DNA follows: TGTGCCAGCAGCCGCCTTCGGCTCAACTGGGCAGATACGCAGTATTTT.

This rearrangement joins TRBV5-4 to TRBJ2-3; maybe TRBD1 (6 bases). Germline V gene sequence: CDR1 SGHNT, CDR2 YYREEE (reference sequence). Trimming shortened V by 4 bases and J by 2 bases, and 14 bases separated the two germline ends. This CDR3 comprises 15 residues. The CDR3 here is CASSRNGQSTDTQYF. The CDR3 DNA is TGTGCCAGCAGCAGAAACGGACAGTCCACAGATACGCAGTATTTT.

As to this clonotype: This may stem from a read error, because a much larger clone lies one nucleotide away. The rearrangement links TRBV5-5 to TRBJ1-2, with TRBD1 identical over 7 bases. Germline CDR1 is SGHKS and CDR2 is YYEKEE (reference sequence). The CDR3 spans 13 residues. The DNA of the CDR3 is TGTGTCAGCAGCTTGGCCACAGGGGATGGCTACACCTTC. Its protein product is CVSSLATGDGYTF.

This chain joins TRBV30 and TRBJ2-5; D unresolved. Trimming pared 0 bases from V and 3 bases from J, leaving 14 bases between. The CDR3 sequence is 15 residues long. Germline V lookup: CDR1 GTSNPN, CDR2 SVGIG (reference sequence). The CDR3: CAWSVGSRFKETQYF. DNA of the CDR3: TGTGCCTGGAGTGTAGGGTCAAGGTTTAAAGAGACCCAGTACTTC.

This clonotype was seen many times. The V and J genes are TRBV20-1 and TRBJ1-1; perhaps TRBD1 as D (6 bases). Looked up from germline, CDR1 is DFQATT and CDR2 is SNEGSKA (reference sequence). The CDR3 length is 13 residues. Trimming cost V 1 base and J 4 bases, with 10 bases left between them. The CDR3 DNA follows: TGCAGTGCTAGAGCCGACAGGCGCACTGAAGCTTTCTTT. Encoded protein: CSARADRRTEAFF.

The V gene is TRBV28, the J gene TRBJ2-7; 9 nucleotides line up with TRBD2. The CDR3 is made up of 14 amino acids. Trimming removed 6 bases from V and 3 bases from J; junction bases left unmatched: 6. Germline-derived CDR1 and CDR2 are MDHEN and SYDVKM. CDR3 amino acids: CASRFIAGDYEQYF. CDR3 bases: TGTGCCAGCAGGTTCATAGCGGGAGACTACGAGCAGTACTTC.

The table lists this clonotype with many counts. The J gene is TRBJ2-3, the V gene TRBV20-1, with 7 bases that match TRBD2. The V gene's germline CDR1 is DFQATT and CDR2 SNEGSKA (reference sequence). After removal of 6 bases from V and 1 base from J, the junction contained 10 bases not matched to a gene. This CDR3 spans 15 amino acids. Here the CDR3 DNA reads TGCAGTGCGACACCGGGGGGAACAGGCACAGATACGCAGTATTTT. This codes for CSATPGGTGTDTQYF.

V and J are TRBV5-1 and TRBJ2-3; 9 bases are shared with TRBD1. This CDR3 is 16 amino acids long. Germline lookup yields CDR1 SGHRS and CDR2 YFSETQ. The trim removed 4 bases at V and 3 bases at J, leaving 9 bases unmatched. The CDR3 sequence is CASSKEQGARTDTQYF. The CDR3 coding sequence is TGCGCCAGCAGCAAAGAACAGGGGGCGCGAACAGATACGCAGTATTTT.

This clonotype was detected only a few times. This CDR3 is CASSRGLAGITGELFF. The CDR3 region has the DNA TGTGCCAGCAGCCGCGGACTAGCGGGAATCACCGGGGAGCTGTTTTTT. The chain couples TRBV2 to TRBJ2-2; the match to TRBD2 covers 12 bases. The CDR3 loop spans 16 amino acids. V dropped 6 bases and J dropped 4; count of bases not matched to a gene: 6. Per germline, CDR1 SNHLY and CDR2 FYNNEI.

This clonotype was seen only a few times. The CDR3 spells CASSLVSGAGRSNQPQHF. CDR3 nucleotide sequence: TGTGCCAGCAGCTTAGTCTCCGGGGCAGGACGGAGCAATCAGCCCCAGCATTTT. The chain couples TRBV7-2 to TRBJ1-5, with D possibly TRBD1 on 5 matching bases. This CDR3 comprises 18 residues. Germline V gene sequence: CDR1 SGHTA, CDR2 FQGNSA. V was shortened by 1 base and J by 1 base, with 17 bases between the two germline ends.

This clonotype has at least ten counts. This chain connects TRBV3-1 to TRBJ1-6, with 12 bases matching TRBD1. Germline CDR1 reads LGHDT; CDR2 reads YNNKEL (reference sequence). This CDR3 has 15 amino acids. V was clipped by 8 bases and J by 7 bases; unmatched bases: 6. CDR3 residues: CASCLGTGGNSPLHF. Written as DNA, the CDR3 is TGTGCCAGCTGTTTGGGGACAGGGGGCAATTCACCCCTCCACTTT. Together with reference TRBV3-1 and TRBJ1-6, the CDR3 gives the full variable domain: DTAVSQTPKYLVTQMGNDKSIKCEQNLGHDTMYWYKQDSKKFLKIMFSYNNKELIINETVPNRFSPKSPDKAHLNLHINSLELGDSAVYFCASCLGTGGNSPLHFGNGTRLTVT.

This clonotype was observed many times. CDR3 protein: CSAHNTGGADSYEQYF. CDR3 bases: TGCAGTGCCCACAATACAGGGGGCGCGGACTCCTACGAGCAGTACTTC. The chain recombines TRBV20-1 with TRBJ2-7; 9 bases match TRBD1. V dropped 6 bases and J dropped 0; count of bases not matched to a gene: 12. The germline V gene encodes CDR1 DFQATT and CDR2 SNEGSKA (reference sequence). The CDR3 has 16 amino acids.

A single count supports this clonotype. At one boundary the junction diverges from the germline segment, which might be a read error. The chain employs TRBV28 and TRBJ2-3; a weak D match, TRBD2 (6 bases). The germline CDR1 and CDR2 sequences are MDHEN and SYDVKM. The CDR3 covers 14 residues. The CDR3 coding sequence is TGTGCCAGCCGGGGGAAAGTTAGCACAGGTACGCAGTATTTT. Its translation is CASRGKVSTGTQYF. Together with reference TRBV28 and TRBJ2-3, the CDR3 gives the full variable domain: DVKVTQSSRYLVKRTGEKVFLECVQDMDHENMFWYRQDPGLGLRLIYFSYDVKMKEKGDIPEGYSVSREKKERFSLILESASTNQTSMYLCASRGKVSTGTQYFGPGTRLTVL.

This clonotype was counted once. This chain uses TRBV5-1 with TRBJ1-2; D may be TRBD1 (5 bases). V lost 0 bases, J lost 8 bases, and 17 bases lay in between. Looked up from germline, CDR1 is SGHRS and CDR2 is YFSETQ. This CDR3 spans 15 amino acids. DNA of the CDR3: TGCGCCAGCAGCTTGGGCGGGGGGTCCGTGAAAGGCTACACCTTC. Translation: CASSLGGGSVKGYTF.

The sample holds a few counts of this clonotype. The chain has TRBV29-1 and TRBJ2-2, with 8 bases matching TRBD1. The CDR3 loop spans 13 amino acids. CDR1 and CDR2 (germline): SQVTM, ANQGSEA. The V gene end was trimmed by 6 bases and the J gene end by 3 bases; junction bases not matched to a gene: 3. DNA of the CDR3: TGCAGCGTGGAGACAGGGGACACCGGGGAGCTGTTTTTT. Its translation is CSVETGDTGELFF.

The table lists this clonotype with many counts. The chain joins TRBV20-1 to TRBJ2-3, with 7 bases lining up with TRBD2. The CDR3 extends over 14 amino acids. The V gene end was trimmed by 3 bases and the J gene end by 2 bases; junction bases not matched to a gene: 5. Germline lookup yields CDR1 DFQATT and CDR2 SNEGSKA (reference sequence). CDR3 bases: TGCAGTGCTAGCCCTAGCGGACTCACAGATACGCAGTATTTT. Its translation is CSASPSGLTDTQYF.

This clonotype was observed at least ten times. The chain is built from TRBV29-1 and TRBJ2-7, with TRBD2 identical over 12 bases. CDR3 length: 14 residues. Germline loops: CDR1 SQVTM, CDR2 ANQGSEA. After removal of 6 bases from V and 2 bases from J, the junction contained 5 bases not matched to a gene. This CDR3 is CSVALAGGPYEQYF. CDR3 nucleotides: TGCAGCGTCGCACTAGCGGGAGGCCCCTACGAGCAGTACTTC.

Notes on this clonotype: A much larger clone sits a single nucleotide away, making a read error possible. J is TRBJ1-1 and V is TRBV10-3; D not certain. The length of the CDR3 is 14 residues. Trimming pared 4 bases from V and 1 base from J, leaving 10 bases between. Looked up from germline, CDR1 is ENHRY and CDR2 is SYGVKD. In DNA, the CDR3 is TGTGCCATCAGTGGGTGGGTGGAGAACACTGAAGCTTTCTTT. It encodes CAISGWVENTEAFF.

This chain connects TRBV20-1 to TRBJ2-7; TRBD2 is a possible D gene (6 bases). This CDR3 comprises 12 residues. Germline V gene lookup returns CDR1 DFQATT and CDR2 SNEGSKA (reference sequence). Trimming removed 0 bases at V and 7 bases at J, with 10 bases between. CDR3: CSARDPGREQYF. CDR3 in DNA: TGCAGTGCTAGAGACCCAGGGAGGGAGCAGTACTTC.

This clonotype was counted a single time. The rearrangement uses TRBV4-2 and TRBJ2-7, with 7 bases fitting TRBD1. CDR1 is LGHNA and CDR2 is YNFKEQ in the germline V gene. With V trimmed by 4 bases and J by 3 bases, 6 bases remained unmatched. This CDR3 spans 14 amino acids. CDR3 region: CASSPRQGNYEQYF. DNA of the CDR3: TGTGCCAGCAGCCCCCGACAGGGAAACTACGAGCAGTACTTC.

Points on this clonotype: This may be a read error, as it is one base from a much larger clone. The chain is built from TRBV3-1 and TRBJ1-2; 7 bases align to TRBD1. CDR3 size: 14 residues. The germline V gene has CDR1 LGHDT and CDR2 YNNKEL (reference sequence). The DNA for the CDR3 is TGTGCCGGCAGCCAAGGGGGCGCGAACTATGGCTACACCTTC. This translates into CAGSQGGANYGYTF.